A selection of T cell receptor beta chains follows, all from one sample in a study of cytomegalovirus exposure and HLA in healthy donors. Assay: immunoSEQ multiplex PCR; the TCRdb copy retains only in-frame clones and omits some. The top ten hold approximately 2.8% of the sample, which has approximately 140,000 clones, under 80% seen once. Material: PBMCs. All receptors come from a male donor in good health and CMV-seronegative. Both conserved end residues are part of each CDR3. D genes are given only for firm matches. Expanded clones get a size class; other rows say once, few or many, or leave the size out.

V gene	clone size	D gene	J gene	CDR3 protein
TRBV7-9	NA	TRBD1	TRBJ1-1	CASKARDRLNTEAFF
TRBV7-8	NA	NA	TRBJ1-2	CASSPDRYYGYTF
TRBV7-9	NA	NA	TRBJ2-1	CASSLDGKRFYEQFF
TRBV19	NA	NA	TRBJ1-5	CASSIEAGMGNQPQHF
TRBV5-1	NA	NA	TRBJ1-6	CASSLGGRLDSPLHF
TRBV2	NA	NA	TRBJ1-5	CASSGEAGNSNQPQHF
TRBV30	NA	TRBD2	TRBJ2-1	CAWSPARTSGGGEQFF
TRBV7-7	NA	TRBD2	TRBJ2-1	CASSLGGSNNEQFF
TRBV2	NA	TRBD1	TRBJ1-5	CASRNRDRYYSNQPQHF
TRBV5-1	NA	TRBD1	TRBJ1-1	CASSLDRGIEAFF
TRBV30	NA	NA	TRBJ1-2	CAWSPHGGGRGYTF
TRBV5-4	NA	TRBD1	TRBJ1-1	CARSLETGGMNTEAFF
TRBV6-5	NA	TRBD1	TRBJ2-7	CASSRGTVGYEQYF
TRBV6-7	NA	TRBD1	NA	CASSYSSQDRGLYEQYF
TRBV5-6	few	TRBD1	TRBJ1-2	CASSSGTDYNYGYTF
TRBV5-4	NA	NA	TRBJ1-3	CASSLVGLSSGNTIYF
TRBV6-5	few	TRBD1	TRBJ2-3	CASSPPGQGSDTQYF
TRBV11-2	NA	NA	TRBJ1-6	CASSQNLGASTLHF
TRBV7-9	few	TRBD2	TRBJ2-1	CASSLDGGSYNEQFF
TRBV4-2	NA	TRBD2	TRBJ2-4	CASRGGLAGVAKNIQYF
TRBV27	NA	NA	TRBJ1-1	CASSQGLLNTEAFF
TRBV11-2	NA	NA	TRBJ1-4	CASSLNSPRGIGEKLFF
TRBV5-4	NA	NA	TRBJ1-2	CASSWLGGETSGYTF
TRBV29-1	NA	TRBD1	TRBJ1-1	CSVEAPRQGLQTEAFF
TRBV30	NA	NA	TRBJ1-1	CAWSVHSSDTEAFF
TRBV27	NA	TRBD1	TRBJ2-1	CASSKDRLGPNEQFF
TRBV7-5	NA	NA	TRBJ1-4	CARNKKGQGNEKLFF
TRBV19	few	NA	TRBJ1-2	CASSIPWAESYGYTF
TRBV4-3	NA	TRBD2	TRBJ2-5	CASSQDMTSGGHLQETQYF
TRBV5-8	NA	NA	TRBJ1-2	CASSLVWGRNGYTF
TRBV9	NA	TRBD1	TRBJ1-4	CASSAHPGQAGEKLFF
TRBV6-1	NA	NA	TRBJ2-6	CASSDAGRVYAGANVLTF
TRBV6-4	NA	NA	TRBJ1-5	CASSVSGASNQPQHF
TRBV7-3	NA	NA	TRBJ2-1	CASSLAGSPKVAEQFF
TRBV30	once	NA	TRBJ1-1	CAWSEPPVDSGTEAFF
TRBV5-1	NA	NA	TRBJ2-5	CASSYGGQETQYF
TRBV19	NA	TRBD1	TRBJ1-1	CASRNDRGRYTEAFF
TRBV7-9	once	TRBD1	TRBJ1-1	CASSLNRDRRAFF
TRBV30	NA	TRBD2	TRBJ2-1	CAWSSLAGGPDEQFF
TRBV10-3	NA	TRBD1	TRBJ1-5	CAISVDRGGQPQHF
TRBV29-1	NA	TRBD2	TRBJ2-5	CSVGLARETQYF
TRBV25-1	NA	TRBD1	TRBJ2-7	CASRDRGHEQYF
TRBV6-1	NA	NA	TRBJ2-1	CASSTGGHNEQFF
TRBV7-2	once	TRBD1	TRBJ1-1	CASSTRGRGLNTEAFF
TRBV19	NA	NA	TRBJ1-2	CASKVGGVSGYTF